This TCR beta chain was found in a study of T-cell memory formation after mild COVID-19. Study results and limitations: The authors left the SARS-CoV-2 specificity of second-wave clones peaking on day 37 unconfirmed.

At least ten counts were recorded for this clonotype. Its antigen remains unidentified. Via MiXCR, TCRdb re-called the 5' RACE reads, giving one row per CDR3 protein. The sample contains some 82,000 distinct CDR3 sequences, roughly 13% of which appear only once. The sequence was obtained from a man aged 18 to 35 who had mild COVID-19 (a few samples of this study predate the infection). Cell type and time point are not known. Material for sequencing was PBMCs or a T cell subset sorted from them (not recorded which).

Written as DNA, the CDR3 is TGTGCCAGCAGTAGCTCTAGCGGGGGGGCCGGGACAGATACGCAGTATTTT. It is translated as CASSSSSGGAGTDTQYF. The V and J genes are TRBV27 and TRBJ2-3; 12 bases fit TRBD2. The ends lost 5 bases at V and 3 bases at J; junction bases unmatched: 9. Germline V gene lookup returns CDR1 MNHEY and CDR2 SMNVEV (reference sequence). This CDR3 has 17 residues.